These 20 T cell receptor beta chains came from one sample sequenced in a study of T cells in Graves' hyperthyroidism and ophthalmopathy. Amplification of TCR beta CDR3 regions was performed using RNA transcripts as template. Primed by the HTBI set, a first-round RT-PCR was run on the TCR CDR3. One entry per CDR3 protein, called by TCRdb with MiXCR from the multiplex PCR reads. The sample records around 370,000 distinct CDR3 sequences, about 18% being singletons. Material: blood. The receptor set was obtained from a man aged 18 to 29 with Graves' ophthalmopathy.

The J gene is TRBJ2-1, the V gene TRBV9, with TRBD2 matching 8 bases. This CDR3 spans 15 amino acids. V lost 5 bases and J lost 9; bases outside the gene matches: 13. Germline assignment: CDR1 SGDLS and CDR2 YYNGEE. The chain's CDR3 is CASSSRGGVWGEQFF. The CDR3 DNA is TGTGCCAGCAGTTCTCGGGGGGGCGTTTGGGGTGAGCAGTTCTTC.

The chain links TRBV24-1 to TRBJ2-7; 10 positions agree with TRBD1. The length of the CDR3 is 14 residues. Per germline, CDR1 KGHDR and CDR2 SFDVKD. Losses at the gene ends were 7 bases for V and 6 bases for J; bases not matched to a gene: 8. This CDR3 reads CATSPRTGGREQYF. CDR3 coding DNA: TGTGCCACCAGCCCGAGGACAGGGGGACGCGAGCAGTACTTC.

This clonotype was counted at least ten times. One end of the junction is discordant with germline, which a read error may explain. The rearrangement joins TRBV7-2 to TRBJ2-7, with D possibly matching TRBD1 (5 bases). CDR1 is SGHTA, CDR2 FQGNSA, per germline. This CDR3 region has 12 residues. In DNA form, the CDR3 reads TGTGCCAGCAGATTAGACAGCTACGAGCAGTACTTC. Encoded protein: CASRLDSYEQYF.

This clonotype was observed a handful of times. This chain joins TRBV6-1 and TRBJ1-1; 7 bases line up with TRBD1. V was clipped by 6 bases and J by 6 bases; unmatched bases: 4. CDR1 and CDR2 (germline): MNHNS, SASEGT. The CDR3 length is 12 residues. The CDR3, as DNA: TGTGCCAGCAGACAGGGGCTGGCTGAAGCTTTCTTT. Translating gives CASRQGLAEAFF.

The genes are TRBV6-1 and TRBJ2-1; TRBD2 aligns across 13 bases. The CDR3 is 15 amino acids. The V and J ends lost 6 bases and 9 bases, in that order; junction bases with no gene match: 8. The germline gives CDR1 MNHNS, CDR2 SASEGT. The CDR3 protein is CASSILAGGPGEQFF. In DNA form, the CDR3 reads TGTGCCAGCAGCATACTAGCGGGGGGGCCGGGTGAGCAGTTCTTC.

In this sample, this clonotype turned up many times. The V gene is TRBV5-1, the J gene TRBJ2-3; no firm D call. The CDR3 length is 14 residues. V lost 3 bases and J 5 bases, leaving 13 bases between the germline ends. The V gene's germline CDR1 is SGHRS and CDR2 YFSETQ. CDR3 sequence reads: CASSSSSLEDTQYF. For the CDR3, the DNA is TGCGCCAGCAGCTCGTCCTCGTTAGAAGATACGCAGTATTTT.

To note about this clonotype: This may stem from a read error, because a much larger clone lies one nucleotide away. The V and J genes are TRBV7-9 and TRBJ2-7; tentatively, D is TRBD2 (6 bases). This CDR3 is 10 amino acids long. The ends were cut back, 6 bases at V and 7 bases at J, with 7 bases in the middle. CDR1 and CDR2 from the germline V gene are SEHNR and FQNEAQ (reference sequence). The CDR3 sequence is CASRRGEQYF. In DNA form, the CDR3 reads TGTGCCAGCAGGCGGGGTGAGCAGTACTTC.

This clonotype has a count of ten or more. The chain employs TRBV7-9 and TRBJ1-4, with 12 bases aligning to TRBD1. This CDR3 spans 16 amino acids. The V and J ends lost 3 bases and 12 bases, in that order; junction bases with no gene match: 11. From germline, CDR1 is SEHNR and CDR2 FQNEAQ (reference sequence). This CDR3 reads CASSLASGTGGAELFF. The DNA for the CDR3 is TGTGCCAGCAGCTTGGCCTCCGGGACAGGGGGCGCGGAACTGTTTTTT.

The chain joins TRBV29-1 to TRBJ2-7; D might be TRBD2 (6 bases). V was pared by 2 bases and J by 0 bases, with 14 bases between. Per germline, CDR1 SQVTM and CDR2 ANQGSEA. This CDR3 has 15 amino acids. Written as DNA, the CDR3 is TGCAGCGTTGAATGGGCGGAGGGTCTCTCCTACGAGCAGTACTTC. Amino acids: CSVEWAEGLSYEQYF.

J is TRBJ2-3 and V is TRBV7-3, with 14 bases lining up with TRBD2. Germline lookup yields CDR1 SGHTA and CDR2 FQGTGA. The CDR3 length is 16 residues. The junction had 5 bases not matched to a gene; V was cut back by 5 bases and J by 4 bases. The CDR3, as DNA: TGTGCCAGCAGCCAGACTAGCGGGAGGGTGGCAGATACGCAGTATTTT. Translated, it gives CASSQTSGRVADTQYF. Variable domain in full (rest from reference TRBV7-3 and TRBJ2-3): GAGVSQTPSNKVTEKGKYVELRCDPISGHTALYWYRQSLGQGPEFLIYFQGTGAADDSGLPNDRFFAVRPEGSVSTLKIQRTERGDSAVYLCASSQTSGRVADTQYFGPGTRLTVL.

The sample holds a few counts of this clonotype. This rearrangement joins TRBV10-3 to TRBJ1-1; D unclear. V gave up 9 bases and J gave up 1 base, with 12 bases separating them. This CDR3 spans 13 amino acids. CDR1 and CDR2 from the germline V gene are ENHRY and SYGVKD. DNA for the CDR3: TGTGCCATGAGGACCTACTCGAACACTGAAGCTTTCTTT. Its translation is CAMRTYSNTEAFF.

In this sample, this clonotype turned up many times. CDR3 sequence (DNA): TGTGCCAGCAGCTTAACGCTAGTCTACAATGAGCAGTTCTTC. This encodes CASSLTLVYNEQFF. V gene TRBV7-9 combines with J gene TRBJ2-1; D gene unclear. Germline loops: CDR1 SEHNR, CDR2 FQNEAQ (reference sequence). V lost 2 bases and J 3 bases, leaving 8 bases between the germline ends. This CDR3 region has 14 residues.

This clonotype was counted ten times or more. The chain joins TRBV18 to TRBJ1-4; TRBD1 agrees at 8 bases. Per germline, CDR1 KGHSH and CDR2 LQKENI. The V gene end was trimmed by 3 bases and the J gene end by 12 bases; junction bases not matched to a gene: 9. This CDR3 is 14 amino acids long. CDR3 loop: CASSPLRGLPQLFF. CDR3 in DNA: TGTGCCAGCTCACCGCTCAGGGGGCTGCCTCAACTGTTTTTT.

This clonotype was seen at least ten times. The V call is TRBV7-3, the J call TRBJ2-3; D remains ambiguous. V dropped 4 bases and J dropped 5 bases, with 22 bases sitting between them. Germline CDR1 reads SGHTA; CDR2 reads FQGTGA. The length of the CDR3 is 17 residues. The CDR3 nucleotides read TGTGCCAGCAGCTCCCCTCCCGGACGTATGGCAGGAGATACGCAGTATTTT. This codes for CASSSPPGRMAGDTQYF.

This clonotype was seen at least ten times. In DNA, the CDR3 is TGTGCCAGCAGCCCCGATTGGGGGAGCACCGGGGAGCTGTTTTTT. This encodes CASSPDWGSTGELFF. The chain is built from TRBV6-1 and TRBJ2-2; D is perhaps TRBD1 or TRBD2 (5 bases each). V lost 6 bases and J lost 4, with 15 bases in between. The CDR3 is made up of 15 amino acids. In germline, CDR1 is MNHNS, CDR2 SASEGT.

The V gene is TRBV28, the J gene TRBJ1-2; unclear D gene. CDR3 length equals 12 residues. The V and J ends lost 7 bases and 4 bases respectively, with 10 bases between them. Looked up from germline, CDR1 is MDHEN and CDR2 is SYDVKM. For the CDR3, the DNA is TGTGCCAGCACCGCCAGGAGCTATGGCTACACCTTC. Protein sequence: CASTARSYGYTF.

This clonotype was detected ten times or more. The CDR3 DNA reads as TGTGCTAGTGGTGGGGACAGGGGACGCCAAGAGACCCAGTACTTC. Translating it yields CASGGDRGRQETQYF. J is TRBJ2-5 and V is TRBV12-5, with TRBD1 identical over 10 bases. The germline gives CDR1 LGHNT, CDR2 FRNRAP. The CDR3 contains 15 residues. Germline trimming cut 5 bases from V and 1 base from J; bases unmatched to any gene: 4.

This clonotype was seen more than once but under ten times. The gene calls are TRBV24-1 and TRBJ2-3, with D possibly TRBD1 on 6 matching bases. This CDR3 region has 15 residues. With 4 bases removed from V and 3 bases from J, the gap between germline ends came to 13 bases. The V gene's germline CDR1 is KGHDR and CDR2 SFDVKD. The CDR3 is CATSEPGQLTDTQYF. The CDR3 nucleotides read TGTGCCACCAGTGAGCCAGGACAGCTTACAGATACGCAGTATTTT.

This rearrangement joins TRBV20-1 to TRBJ1-2, with D possibly being TRBD1 (5 bases). The CDR3 runs to 10 residues. Per germline, CDR1 DFQATT and CDR2 SNEGSKA (reference sequence). The CDR3 DNA is TGCCAGGCCCAGGGCAATGGCTACACCTTC. Encoded protein: CQAQGNGYTF.

The chain carries TRBV6-9 and TRBJ1-6; no clear D gene. The V gene lost 7 bases and the J gene lost 5 bases, with 9 bases spanning the gap. Looked up from germline, CDR1 is MNHGY and CDR2 is SVAAGI. The length of the CDR3 is 13 residues. Here the CDR3 DNA reads TGTGCCAGCACTTACAGCGATAATTCACCCCTCCACTTT. It codes for CASTYSDNSPLHF.